The T cell receptor beta chain under discussion was sequenced for a study of OX40 agonist ivuxolimab in advanced cancers. Profiling relied on immunoSEQ multiplex PCR, and the TCRdb table lists in-frame clones only, not all of them. The profile shows 43,000 or so clones, approximately 86% of them singletons. Between the trimmed V and J ends, which lost 2 bases and 0 bases, there was a span of 11 bases. CDR1 MNHNS and CDR2 SASEGT come from the germline V gene. The CDR3 sequence is 16 residues long. Here the sequenced sample was CD4+ or CD8+ T cells sorted from blood, taken in a trial of the OX40 agonist ivuxolimab. The chain employs TRBV6-1 and TRBJ2-1; possible D gene TRBD2, 5 bases. This receptor was identified in an adult with an advanced solid tumor such as melanoma, head and neck, liver or kidney cancer. The CDR3 is CASSERLGSSYNEQFF. The CDR3 DNA is TGTGCCAGCAGTGAACGCTTGGGGAGCTCCTACAATGAGCAGTTCTTC.